This T cell receptor (beta chain) was observed in a study of cytomegalovirus exposure and HLA in healthy donors. Study-wide results and limits: The study reported that TCR beta sequences accurately predicted HLA-A and HLA-B alleles in most subjects. Cytomegalovirus status was reportedly diagnosed by the classifier with high sensitivity and specificity.

This clone was seen more than once but under ten times. Antigen unknown. Primers included in the PCR were 60 Vbeta and 13 Jbeta primers. Sequencing used immunoSEQ multiplex PCR; TCRdb keeps in-frame clones, though not all of them. This table has 150,000 to 200,000 clones, around 80% appearing once. Regarding donors, all were healthy bone marrow donors. J lost 14 bases, V lost 4 bases, and 10 bases had no gene match. Germline CDR1 is LNHDA and CDR2 is SQIVND (reference sequence). The CDR3 consists of 15 residues. Sequencing was carried out using PBMCs. The clonotype originates from a woman between 40 and 50 years old in good health and CMV-seronegative. V gene TRBV19 combines with J gene TRBJ2-1, with 14 bases aligning to TRBD2. The CDR3 spells CASSTSGLAGVREFF. The CDR3 DNA reads as TGTGCCAGTAGTACATCGGGACTAGCGGGAGTGAGGGAGTTCTTC.